The 11 T cell receptor beta chains listed next were all sequenced from one sample in a study of T cells in Graves' hyperthyroidism and ophthalmopathy. Amplification of TCR beta CDR3 regions used RNA as the template. TCR CDR3 regions were first amplified by RT-PCR with HTBI primers. MiXCR was run by TCRdb on the multiplex PCR reads, yielding one entry per CDR3 protein. The table shows some 350,000 distinct CDR3 sequences, with around 25% occurring only once. The sample taken for sequencing was blood. All receptors derive from a man aged 45-65 years with Graves' hyperthyroidism.

In this sample, this clonotype turned up a few times. The J gene is TRBJ1-2, the V gene TRBV27; 7 nucleotides agree with TRBD1. CDR1 is MNHEY and CDR2 is SMNVEV in the germline V gene (reference sequence). The CDR3 has 16 residues. V dropped 6 bases and J dropped 5; count of bases not matched to a gene: 15. CDR3 residues: CASSQTGFGREYGYTF. The CDR3 region has the DNA TGTGCCAGCAGCCAGACAGGGTTTGGGAGAGAATATGGCTACACCTTC.

This clonotype was found a few times. The J gene is TRBJ2-5, the V gene TRBV7-9; TRBD1 matches 7 bases. The germline V gene encodes CDR1 SEHNR and CDR2 FQNEAQ (reference sequence). J lost 3 bases, V lost 3 bases, and 7 bases had no gene match. This CDR3 has 15 residues. The DNA of the CDR3 is TGTGCCAGCAGCTTCCCCCTCGACAGGGAAGAGACCCAGTACTTC. It encodes CASSFPLDREETQYF. The complete variable domain, with remaining parts taken from reference TRBV7-9 and TRBJ2-5, reads DTGVSQNPRHKITKRGQNVTFRCDPISEHNRLYWYRQTLGQGPEFLTYFQNEAQLEKSRLLSDRFSAERPKGSFSTLEIQRTEQGDSAMYLCASSFPLDREETQYFGPGTRLLVL.

In regard to this clonotype: A read error may account for a junction end that differs from germline. The chain couples TRBV28 to TRBJ2-2; D may be TRBD2 (5 bases). The germline CDR1 and CDR2 sequences are MDHEN and SYDVKM. The CDR3 sequence is 15 residues long. The CDR3 DNA sequence: TGTGCCAGCAGTTTACCCGCAGCGAACACCGGGGAGCTGCTTTTT. Amino acid sequence: CASSLPAANTGELLF.

The chain joins TRBV27 to TRBJ2-1; 9 bases line up with TRBD2. The V gene end was trimmed by 4 bases and the J gene end by 7 bases; junction bases not matched to a gene: 8. The CDR3 is 15 residues long. Germline loops: CDR1 MNHEY, CDR2 SMNVEV (reference sequence). CDR3 protein: CASSSAGGPRNEQFF. The DNA for the CDR3 is TGTGCCAGCAGTTCGGCGGGAGGGCCGAGGAATGAGCAGTTCTTC.

This clonotype was detected a few times. This chain links TRBV7-9 with TRBJ2-3, with 7 bases matching TRBD2. The CDR3 has 16 residues. Germline V gives CDR1 SEHNR, CDR2 FQNEAQ (reference sequence). The ends lost 5 bases at V and 5 bases at J; junction bases unmatched: 13. The CDR3 DNA sequence: TGTGCCAGCAGCCGGCGGGGTGCGGGAGCGGAAGATACGCAGTATTTT. Translation: CASSRRGAGAEDTQYF. Filled out from reference TRBV7-9 and TRBJ2-3, the complete variable domain reads DTGVSQNPRHKITKRGQNVTFRCDPISEHNRLYWYRQTLGQGPEFLTYFQNEAQLEKSRLLSDRFSAERPKGSFSTLEIQRTEQGDSAMYLCASSRRGAGAEDTQYFGPGTRLTVL.

The genes are TRBV6-1 and TRBJ1-2; D gene uncertain. The germline V gene encodes CDR1 MNHNS and CDR2 SASEGT. The CDR3 totals 11 residues. The V end lost 7 bases, the J end lost 4 bases, and 7 bases lay between the germline ends. The DNA for the CDR3 is TGTGCCAGCATTGGACTCTATGGCTACACCTTC. It encodes CASIGLYGYTF.

The V call is TRBV10-2, the J call TRBJ2-1, with D possibly matching TRBD2 (6 bases). Germline values: CDR1 WSHSY, CDR2 SAAADI. Trimming removed 5 bases from V and 1 base from J, with 15 bases in between. The CDR3 has 16 amino acids. CDR3 DNA: TGCGCCAGCAGTCCCAACCTAGCGCCTTCCTACAATGAGCAGTTCTTC. Translated: CASSPNLAPSYNEQFF.

This clonotype appeared a few times. The chain joins TRBV6-1 to TRBJ2-7; D is tentatively TRBD1 or TRBD2 (6 bases each). The CDR3 runs 16 residues. Germline-derived CDR1 and CDR2 are MNHNS and SASEGT. The ends were cut back, 5 bases at V and 4 bases at J, with 21 bases in the middle. The CDR3 loop is CASSPPARGDSYEQYF. The DNA for the CDR3 is TGTGCCAGCAGTCCCCCAGCTAGGGGGGATTCATACGAGCAGTACTTC.

This clonotype was counted between two and nine times. The chain uses TRBV25-1 and TRBJ2-5; D possibly uses TRBD1 or TRBD2 (6 bases each). V shed 1 base and J shed 4 bases, with 13 bases lying between them. The length of the CDR3 is 15 residues. The germline V gene encodes CDR1 MGHDK and CDR2 SYGVNS. In DNA form, the CDR3 reads TGTGCCAGCAGTGAATTTATGGGGGGCGGAGAGACCCAGTACTTC. It is translated as CASSEFMGGGETQYF.

This clonotype was seen ten or more times. The rearrangement uses TRBV29-1 and TRBJ2-3; the D call may be TRBD1 or TRBD2 (5 bases each). The CDR3 spans 12 residues. The V gene's germline CDR1 is SQVTM and CDR2 ANQGSEA. The germline V and J ends were trimmed by 4 bases and 7 bases, with 12 bases remaining between them. The CDR3: CSVGGRENTQYF. The CDR3 DNA follows: TGCAGCGTTGGGGGGAGAGAGAATACGCAGTATTTT.

The chain employs TRBV5-1 and TRBJ2-5; D gene ambiguous. The last part of the DNA fits TRBJ2-1 better; the J call may be wrong. The CDR3 totals 12 residues. Germline CDR1 SGHRS, CDR2 YFSETQ. The CDR3 loop reads CASSFLEETQFF. The CDR3 region has the DNA TGCGCCAGCAGCTTCTTGGAAGAGACCCAGTTCTTC.